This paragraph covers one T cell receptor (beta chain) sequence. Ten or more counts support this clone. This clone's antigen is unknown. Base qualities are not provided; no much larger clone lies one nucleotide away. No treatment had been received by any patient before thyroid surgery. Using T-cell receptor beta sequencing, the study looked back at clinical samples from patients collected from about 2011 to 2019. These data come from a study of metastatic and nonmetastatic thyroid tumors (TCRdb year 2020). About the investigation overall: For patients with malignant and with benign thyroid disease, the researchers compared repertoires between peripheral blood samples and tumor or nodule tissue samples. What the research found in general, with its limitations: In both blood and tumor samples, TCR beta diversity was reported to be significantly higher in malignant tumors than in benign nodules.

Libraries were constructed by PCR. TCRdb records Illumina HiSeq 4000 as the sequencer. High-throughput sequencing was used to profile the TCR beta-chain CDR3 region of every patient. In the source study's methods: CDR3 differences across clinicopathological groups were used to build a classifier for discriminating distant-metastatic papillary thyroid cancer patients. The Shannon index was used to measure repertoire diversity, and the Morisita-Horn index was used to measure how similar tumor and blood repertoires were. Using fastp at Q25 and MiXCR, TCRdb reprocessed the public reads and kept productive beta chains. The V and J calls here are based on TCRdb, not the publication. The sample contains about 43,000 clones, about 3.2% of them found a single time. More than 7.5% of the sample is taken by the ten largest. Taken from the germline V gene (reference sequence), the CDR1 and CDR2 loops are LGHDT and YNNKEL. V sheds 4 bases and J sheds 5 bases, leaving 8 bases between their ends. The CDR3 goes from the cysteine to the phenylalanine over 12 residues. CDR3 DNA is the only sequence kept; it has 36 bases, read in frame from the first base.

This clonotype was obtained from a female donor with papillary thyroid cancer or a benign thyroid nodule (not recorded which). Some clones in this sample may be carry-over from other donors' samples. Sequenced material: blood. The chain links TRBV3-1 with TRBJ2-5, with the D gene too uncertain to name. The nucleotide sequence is TGTGCCAGCAGCCGATCCGGTGAGACCCAGTACTTC. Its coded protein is CASSRSGETQYF.